Listed below are T cell receptor beta chains from one sample, sequenced in a study of T cells in Graves' hyperthyroidism and ophthalmopathy. TCRdb used MiXCR to reprocess the multiplex PCR reads, holding one entry per CDR3 protein. The sample includes 300,000 to 400,000 distinct CDR3 sequences, 21% seen only once; the top ten take over 45%. Sequencing was performed on blood. These receptor sequences come from a woman in her fifties or sixties with Graves' hyperthyroidism. CDR3s include the opening cysteine and the closing phenylalanine or tryptophan. D genes are given only for firm matches. Expanded clones get a size class; other rows say once, few or many, or leave the size out.

V gene	clone size	J gene	D gene	CDR3 protein	CDR3 DNA
TRBV12-3/TRBV12-4	many	TRBJ2-1	.	CASSRRVTYNEQFF	TGTGCCAGCAGTCGAAGGGTTACCTACAATGAGCAGTTCTTC
TRBV4-1	.	TRBJ1-6	TRBD1	CASSGMTGGSSPLHF	TGCGCCAGCAGCGGAATGACAGGGGGTAGTTCACCCCTCCACTTT
TRBV3-1	many	TRBJ2-1	.	CASSAIWGSNNEQFF	TGTGCCAGCAGCGCCATCTGGGGATCCAACAATGAGCAGTTCTTC
TRBV20-1	many	TRBJ1-1	.	CSPGREGNTEAFF	TGCAGTCCTGGGAGGGAGGGTAACACTGAAGCTTTCTTT
TRBV2	.	TRBJ1-5	TRBD1	CASRGMATGHQPQHF	TGCGCGAGCAGGGGGATGGCAACAGGGCATCAGCCCCAGCATTTT
TRBV20-1	.	TRBJ2-1	TRBD2	CSARDDSGREAEYNEQFF	TGCAGTGCTAGAGACGATAGCGGGCGGGAGGCCGAGTACAATGAGCAGTTCTTC
TRBV20-1	.	TRBJ2-1	.	CSARDVRPGGFF	TGCAGTGCTAGAGACGTACGTCCCGGGGGATTCTTC
TRBV27	many	TRBJ2-3	TRBD2	CASSLSISNGLAGGPTDTQYF	TGTGCCAGCAGTTTATCCATCTCGAACGGACTAGCGGGGGGACCTACAGATACGCAGTATTTT
TRBV10-3	.	TRBJ2-1	TRBD1	CAIRTGGNEQFF	TGTGCCATCAGAACAGGGGGCAATGAGCAGTTCTTC
TRBV27	once	TRBJ2-2	.	CASSERVNTGELFF	TGTGCCAGCAGTGAAAGGGTCAACACCGGGGAGCTGTTTTTT
TRBV4-2	once	TRBJ1-6	.	CASRRGGGGDSPLHF	TGTGCCAGCAGACGGGGGGGCGGGGGAGATTCACCCCTCCACTTT
TRBV7-7	.	TRBJ1-4	.	CASSPAAGEKLFF	TGTGCTAGCAGCCCTGCGGCTGGGGAAAAACTGTTTTTT
TRBV11-3	many	TRBJ2-2	.	CASSKGGELFF	TGTGCCAGCAGCAAGGGGGGGGAGCTGTTTTTT
TRBV11-2	few	TRBJ1-3	TRBD1	CASSTGQGLSGNTIYF	TGTGCCAGCAGCACAGGACAGGGGCTCTCTGGAAACACCATATATTTT
TRBV11-2	many	TRBJ1-6	TRBD1	CASSPSSTGNRAYNSPLHF	TGTGCCAGCAGCCCATCGTCGACAGGGAACCGCGCTTATAATTCACCCCTCCACTTT
TRBV6-5	.	TRBJ2-1	.	CASSYVGSEQFF	TGTGCCAGCAGTTACGTGGGGAGTGAGCAGTTCTTC
TRBV5-1	.	TRBJ1-4	TRBD1	CASSKDRGPTNEKLFF	TGCGCCAGCAGCAAGGACAGGGGACCAACTAATGAAAAACTGTTTTTT
TRBV5-1	few	TRBJ1-1	.	CASSPGRVSGTEAFF	TGCGCCAGCAGCCCGGGTCGAGTGTCGGGCACTGAAGCTTTCTTT
TRBV28	many	TRBJ2-7	.	CASERNRYEQYF	TGTGCCAGCGAGAGGAATAGGTACGAGCAGTACTTC
TRBV18	many	TRBJ1-1	.	CASSPMTLNTEAFF	TGTGCCAGCTCACCAATGACACTGAACACTGAAGCTTTCTTT